The T cell receptor (beta chain) under discussion was sequenced for a study of blood T cells in healthy people across ages. A remark on this clonotype: The antigen is undetermined.

Study-level points and caveats: Diversity estimated from one million T cells was considered an underestimate.

This CDR3 has 13 amino acids. Germline V gene lookup returns CDR1 LNHNV and CDR2 YYDKDF (reference sequence). A second 7 to 11 cycle PCR used barcoded and J-beta primers. TCRdb called the 5' RACE reads again in MiXCR, with one record for every CDR3 protein. The table lists 540,000 or so distinct CDR3 sequences, roughly 48% of them singletons. Sample: blood. The chain employs TRBV15 and TRBJ2-5, with a tentative D call TRBD2 (5 bases). With the DNA end fitting TRBJ2-7 better, the J assignment may be wrong. This sequence originates from a man aged 80 or over in good health. The CDR3 reads CATSSDRGSEQYF. The DNA for the CDR3 is TGTGCCACCAGCAGTGACCGGGGATCCGAGCAGTACTTC.